A selection of T cell receptor beta chains follows, all from one sample in a study of blood T cell repertoires in COVID-19. The table came from immunoSEQ multiplex PCR; TCRdb's copy has only in-frame clones and leaves some out. The sample shows 200,000 to 300,000 clones, around 84% of them seen only once. Sequencing was carried out using peripheral blood. The receptors derive from a man in his sixties with acute or convalescent COVID-19. CDR3s include the opening cysteine and the closing phenylalanine or tryptophan. Fields, in order: J gene, D gene, clone size, V gene, CDR3 DNA, CDR3 protein. The D gene is left open where the match is weak. Clone size is stated in some rows and not others, as once, few, many or a class when expanded.

J gene: TRBJ1-1; D gene: TRBD1; clone size: -; V gene: TRBV28; CDR3 DNA: TGTGCCAGCAGGCCGTACATCACAGGGGCGGACACTGAAGCTTTCTTT; CDR3 protein: CASRPYITGADTEAFF
J gene: TRBJ2-3; D gene: TRBD1; clone size: -; V gene: TRBV18; CDR3 DNA: TGTGCCAGCTCACCACCGAGGACAGGGGGCGCAGATACGCAGTATTTT; CDR3 protein: CASSPPRTGGADTQYF
J gene: TRBJ1-1; D gene: -; clone size: -; V gene: TRBV10-3; CDR3 DNA: TGTGCCATCAGTGGATCAGGGTCGGGTGAAGCTTTCTTT; CDR3 protein: CAISGSGSGEAFF
J gene: TRBJ2-3; D gene: -; clone size: -; V gene: TRBV2; CDR3 DNA: TGTGCCAGCAGCCCGGACAGTGGCCGGAGTGTTACGCAGTATTTT; CDR3 protein: CASSPDSGRSVTQYF
J gene: TRBJ2-7; D gene: -; clone size: -; V gene: TRBV27; CDR3 DNA: TGTGCCAGCAGTCAAGGAGTAGGTCGGCACTACGGGAACGAGCAGTACTTC; CDR3 protein: CASSQGVGRHYGNEQYF
J gene: TRBJ2-7; D gene: TRBD2; clone size: -; V gene: TRBV11-1; CDR3 DNA: TGTGCCAGCAGCTCCAGGACTAGCGGGAGAGCCTACGAGCAGTACTTC; CDR3 protein: CASSSRTSGRAYEQYF
J gene: TRBJ2-7; D gene: -; clone size: few; V gene: TRBV7-7; CDR3 DNA: TGTGCTAGCAGCTTAGCGGAGGCAGATGAGCAGTACTTC; CDR3 protein: CASSLAEADEQYF
J gene: TRBJ2-7; D gene: -; clone size: -; V gene: TRBV7-2; CDR3 DNA: TGTGCCAGCAGCTTCCTCCTAGGAGTGGAGCAGTACTTC; CDR3 protein: CASSFLLGVEQYF
J gene: TRBJ2-1; D gene: -; clone size: -; V gene: TRBV5-1; CDR3 DNA: TGCGCCAGCAGCTTGGTCCCTAGCGCGGGTCAGAATGAGCAGTTCTTC; CDR3 protein: CASSLVPSAGQNEQFF
J gene: TRBJ1-5; D gene: -; clone size: once; V gene: TRBV7-7; CDR3 DNA: TGTGCTAGCAGATCCCGGGAGGGTTATAGCAATCAGCCCCAGCATTTT; CDR3 protein: CASRSREGYSNQPQHF
J gene: TRBJ2-1; D gene: -; clone size: -; V gene: TRBV19; CDR3 DNA: TGTGCCAGTAGTCCTTCTCGGAGCTCCTACAATGAGCAGTTCTTC; CDR3 protein: CASSPSRSSYNEQFF
J gene: TRBJ2-5; D gene: -; clone size: -; V gene: TRBV18; CDR3 DNA: TGTGCCAGCTCACCATTCACGGGAGAAGAGACCCAGTACTTC; CDR3 protein: CASSPFTGEETQYF
J gene: TRBJ2-2; D gene: TRBD1; clone size: -; V gene: TRBV4-1; CDR3 DNA: TGCGCCAGCAGCCAATACACAGGGGGTACCGGGGAGCTGTTTTTT; CDR3 protein: CASSQYTGGTGELFF
J gene: TRBJ2-2; D gene: TRBD1; clone size: once; V gene: TRBV9; CDR3 DNA: TGTGCCAGCAGCGCGAGACAGGGGAGTTTGGGCGGGGAGCTGTTTTTT; CDR3 protein: CASSARQGSLGGELFF
J gene: TRBJ1-6; D gene: TRBD1; clone size: few; V gene: TRBV5-1; CDR3 DNA: TGCGCCAGCAGCGTGCAGACGACAGGGATGAGTAATTCACCCCTCCACTTT; CDR3 protein: CASSVQTTGMSNSPLHF
J gene: TRBJ1-1; D gene: TRBD1; clone size: -; V gene: TRBV7-6; CDR3 DNA: TGTGCCAGCAGCTTGGGGACAGGCAACACTGAAGCTTTCTTT; CDR3 protein: CASSLGTGNTEAFF
J gene: TRBJ2-5; D gene: TRBD1; clone size: -; V gene: TRBV7-9; CDR3 DNA: TGTGCCAGCAGCCAACGACAGGGGGCTTTTTTAGAGACCCAGTACTTC; CDR3 protein: CASSQRQGAFLETQYF
J gene: TRBJ1-5; D gene: -; clone size: -; V gene: TRBV29-1; CDR3 DNA: TGCAGCGTTGGGACATTACAGGATCAGCCCCAGCATTTT; CDR3 protein: CSVGTLQDQPQHF
J gene: TRBJ1-1; D gene: TRBD1; clone size: -; V gene: TRBV19; CDR3 DNA: TGTGCCAGTAGTGCACCAGGGGGGAACACTGAAGCTTTCTTT; CDR3 protein: CASSAPGGNTEAFF
J gene: TRBJ2-3; D gene: TRBD2; clone size: -; V gene: TRBV4-2; CDR3 DNA: TGTGCCAGCAGCCAAGAAGTCCGCCGTAGCGGGGGGGCGGGAGATACGCAGTATTTT; CDR3 protein: CASSQEVRRSGGAGDTQYF
J gene: TRBJ2-3; D gene: -; clone size: few; V gene: TRBV28; CDR3 DNA: TGTGCCAGCAGTTCTCAGGGTTCTTCAGATACGCAGTATTTT; CDR3 protein: CASSSQGSSDTQYF
J gene: TRBJ1-5; D gene: TRBD1; clone size: -; V gene: TRBV5-1; CDR3 DNA: TGCGCCAGCAGCTTGGTTCCGGGACAGAGTAGCAATCAGCCCCAGCATTTT; CDR3 protein: CASSLVPGQSSNQPQHF
J gene: TRBJ2-5; D gene: -; clone size: once; V gene: TRBV4-1; CDR3 DNA: TGCGCCAGCCGACCCTCGACAGCACACCAAGAGACCCAGTACTTC; CDR3 protein: CASRPSTAHQETQYF
J gene: TRBJ1-2; D gene: -; clone size: -; V gene: TRBV7-8; CDR3 DNA: TGTGCCAGCAGCTCTCCCCGGGGGGCGGTCTATGGCTACACCTTC; CDR3 protein: CASSSPRGAVYGYTF
J gene: TRBJ2-3; D gene: -; clone size: once; V gene: TRBV5-4; CDR3 DNA: TGTGCCAGCAGCTTCAGCGGGCCTAGCACAGATACGCAGTATTTT; CDR3 protein: CASSFSGPSTDTQYF
J gene: TRBJ2-2; D gene: -; clone size: -; V gene: TRBV5-1; CDR3 DNA: TGCGCCAGCAGCCGTTTTGGGGGGAAGTTCGGCACCGGGGAGCTGTTTTTT; CDR3 protein: CASSRFGGKFGTGELFF
J gene: TRBJ2-1; D gene: -; clone size: -; V gene: TRBV21-1; CDR3 DNA: TGTGCCAGCATACCACCCGGGGGAGAAAATGAGCAGTTCTTC; CDR3 protein: CASIPPGGENEQFF
J gene: TRBJ1-5; D gene: -; clone size: few; V gene: TRBV30; CDR3 DNA: TGTGCCTGGAGCGGAAGGGGGACCGAGCAGCCCCAGCATTTT; CDR3 protein: CAWSGRGTEQPQHF
J gene: TRBJ1-5; D gene: -; clone size: -; V gene: TRBV6-1; CDR3 DNA: TGTGCCAGCAGTGAAGCGGCGGGATATAGCAATCAGCCCCAGCATTTT; CDR3 protein: CASSEAAGYSNQPQHF
J gene: TRBJ2-1; D gene: -; clone size: -; V gene: TRBV4-1; CDR3 DNA: TGCGCCAGCGACCAGGGATTCAACCCCAATGAGCAGTTCTTC; CDR3 protein: CASDQGFNPNEQFF
J gene: TRBJ1-1; D gene: TRBD1; clone size: -; V gene: TRBV13; CDR3 DNA: TGTGCCAGCAGCCGGGGGACAGAGTTTTGGAACACTGAAGCTTTCTTT; CDR3 protein: CASSRGTEFWNTEAFF
J gene: TRBJ1-2; D gene: -; clone size: -; V gene: TRBV5-4; CDR3 DNA: TGTGCCAGCAGCTTTTTGGGGGCAACCGGTGGCTACACCTTC; CDR3 protein: CASSFLGATGGYTF
J gene: TRBJ1-6; D gene: -; clone size: -; V gene: TRBV28; CDR3 DNA: TGTGCCAGCAGTACGGGACATCAGGGAGCCGTTTCACCCCTCCACTTT; CDR3 protein: CASSTGHQGAVSPLHF
J gene: TRBJ2-3; D gene: TRBD1; clone size: -; V gene: TRBV5-4; CDR3 DNA: TGTGCCAGCAGCTTGGCCGCAGGGGGCAGCACAGATACGCAGTATTTT; CDR3 protein: CASSLAAGGSTDTQYF
J gene: TRBJ2-1; D gene: -; clone size: -; V gene: TRBV11-2; CDR3 DNA: TGTGCCAGCAGCTTAGAAAGGCAGGGGGGTAATGAGCAGTTCTTC; CDR3 protein: CASSLERQGGNEQFF
J gene: TRBJ2-5; D gene: TRBD2; clone size: -; V gene: TRBV27; CDR3 DNA: TGTGCCAGCAGTTCAGCGGGAGTTGGCCAAGAGACCCAGTACTTC; CDR3 protein: CASSSAGVGQETQYF
J gene: TRBJ2-7; D gene: -; clone size: -; V gene: TRBV28; CDR3 DNA: TGTGCCAGCAGTGTAAGTGCGGGTTCGTACGAGCAGTACTTC; CDR3 protein: CASSVSAGSYEQYF
J gene: TRBJ1-5; D gene: -; clone size: -; V gene: TRBV19; CDR3 DNA: TGTGCCAGTAGGCAGTTGAATCAGCCCCAGCATTTT; CDR3 protein: CASRQLNQPQHF
J gene: TRBJ2-7; D gene: TRBD2; clone size: -; V gene: TRBV28; CDR3 DNA: TGTGCCAGCAGTAACCCCGGGACTAGCGGACCGTACGAGCAGTACTTC; CDR3 protein: CASSNPGTSGPYEQYF
J gene: TRBJ2-7; D gene: -; clone size: -; V gene: TRBV6-4; CDR3 DNA: TGTGCCAGCATAAGACAGCTCTCCTACGAGCAGTACTTC; CDR3 protein: CASIRQLSYEQYF
J gene: TRBJ2-2; D gene: -; clone size: -; V gene: TRBV23-1; CDR3 DNA: TGCGCCAGCAGTCAGCACAGCACCGGGGAGCTGTTTTTT; CDR3 protein: CASSQHSTGELFF